This T cell receptor (beta chain) was captured by sequencing in a study of cytomegalovirus exposure and HLA in healthy donors. Of note for this clone: Its antigen is currently unknown.

This PCR relied on a set of 60 Vbeta primers and 13 Jbeta primers. In the original workflow: Counted up in a later analysis, unique TCR beta chains came to 65 million to 100 million, with roughly 11 million shared. TCRdb's copy holds only in-frame clones and misses some; the assay was immunoSEQ multiplex PCR. V, J and clone size derive from that table, while D and trimming were established from the DNA sequence. The sample lists under 200,000 clones, 80% to 90% occurring once. Study outcomes and limitations: Most of the TCR beta V segments (in an earlier analysis) were productive either about 90% or about 30% of the time. According to the study, about 180 TCR beta chains were cytomegalovirus-associated.

Germline V lookup: CDR1 KGHSH, CDR2 LQKENI. V was pared by 2 bases and J by 4 bases, with 20 bases between. This CDR3 is built from 17 residues. Source material: PBMCs. The rearrangement joins TRBV18 to TRBJ2-5; TRBD1 might be the D (6 bases). This receptor was obtained from a man between 18 and 35 years old in good health and CMV-seropositive. CDR3 sequence reads: CASSPLPPDSPGETQYF. CDR3 DNA sequence: TGTGCCAGCTCACCATTGCCCCCGGACAGCCCCGGAGAGACCCAGTACTTC.